This TCR beta chain appears in the sequencing data of a study of T cell repertoires in ileal Crohn's disease. Study results and limitations: High-frequency clones were more common in sorted CD8 than CD4 cells. Clonal expansions were more frequent in active smokers than non-smokers at surgery.

About this clone itself: No antigen is known for it.

CDR1 is MNHNY, CDR2 SVGAGI, per germline (reference sequence). The CDR3 is 15 amino acids. Trimming cost V 4 bases and J 3 bases; bases outside gene matches: 6. TCRB immunosequencing input was five hundred nanograms of biopsy DNA per sample. TCRdb's copy holds only in-frame clones and misses some; the assay was immunoSEQ multiplex PCR. Of 3,000 to 4,000 clones listed, approximately 83% are singletons. This chain uses TRBV6-6 with TRBJ1-1; the match to TRBD1 covers 9 bases. The receptor's source is an adult with Crohn's disease. Specimen: ileal tissue. The CDR3 region is CASSSPGQGDTEAFF. The CDR3 DNA follows: TGTGCCAGCAGTTCTCCGGGACAGGGAGACACTGAAGCTTTCTTT.